One and the same sample provided the 13 T cell receptor beta chains below, sequenced in a study of control samples from healthy donors and cancer patients (dated by TCRdb to the early 2020s). Libraries were prepared through the immunoSEQ multiplex PCR assay. TCRdb took over this immuneACCESS table, retaining in-frame rearrangements with V and J assigned. Such tables are incomplete; in checked studies, under half of the missing clones stem from an unresolved V gene, and the remainder is unexplained. The sample table shows about 120,000 clones, and approximately 94% are seen once. The ten largest account for roughly 4% of the sample. Sequenced material: blood. The source is a man aged 25 to 40 in good health.

This chain uses TRBV18 with TRBJ2-3; no clear D gene. This CDR3 contains 12 residues. Trimming took 3 bases from V and 5 from J, leaving 6 bases between them. The germline gives CDR1 KGHSH, CDR2 LQKENI. The CDR3 DNA sequence: TGTGCCAGCTCACCGAAGGAAGATACGCAGTATTTT. Amino acid sequence: CASSPKEDTQYF.

The chain carries TRBV7-2 and TRBJ2-3, with D unresolved. This CDR3 is 14 amino acids long. The germline V and J ends were trimmed by 2 bases and 2 bases, with 8 bases remaining between them. CDR1 SGHTA and CDR2 FQGNSA come from the germline V gene. DNA for the CDR3: TGTGCCAGCAGCTTATATGGGGTCACAGATACGCAGTATTTT. This translates into CASSLYGVTDTQYF.

The genes are TRBV6-7 and TRBJ1-1, with TRBD1 as a possible D gene (5 bases). TRBV6-7 is an ORF; its function is uncertain. This CDR3 is built from 19 residues. V lost 2 bases and J 0 bases, leaving 22 bases between the germline ends. The CDR3 loop is CASSYGWQGLSGLNTEAFF. The CDR3 region has the DNA TGTGCCAGCAGTTACGGATGGCAGGGTCTATCGGGGTTGAACACTGAAGCTTTCTTT.

This rearrangement joins TRBV7-2 to TRBJ2-5; D uncertain. The V gene's germline CDR1 is SGHTA and CDR2 FQGNSA. The V end lost 0 bases, the J end lost 3 bases, and 5 bases lay between the germline ends. This CDR3 is 13 amino acids long. The CDR3 DNA follows: TGTGCCAGCAGCTTAGCCCACAAAGAGACCCAGTACTTC. Protein: CASSLAHKETQYF.

The rearrangement joins TRBV7-2 to TRBJ2-3, with 14 positions matching TRBD2. The junction had 3 bases not matched to a gene; V was cut back by 1 base and J by 3 bases. The germline V gene has CDR1 SGHTA and CDR2 FQGNSA. The CDR3 spans 17 residues. CDR3 DNA sequence: TGTGCCAGCAGCTTAGTGGGACTAGCGGGGGCGACAGATACGCAGTATTTT. This encodes CASSLVGLAGATDTQYF.

This rearrangement joins TRBV6-2 or TRBV6-3 to TRBJ1-5; 7 bases align to TRBD1. Trimming at V came to 4 bases and at J to 4 bases, leaving 7 bases not matched to a gene. CDR1 and CDR2 from the germline V gene are MNHEY and SVGEGT. This CDR3 is built from 15 residues. CDR3 loop: CASSSRDRLNQPQHF. As DNA, the CDR3 is TGTGCCAGCAGTTCCCGGGACAGATTGAATCAGCCCCAGCATTTT.

CDR3 amino acids: CASSKRQVTNTDTQYF. The CDR3 region has the DNA TGTGCCAGCAGCAAGAGACAGGTAACCAACACAGATACGCAGTATTTT. J is TRBJ2-3 and V is TRBV7-2; possibly TRBD1 for D (6 bases). Trimming took 5 bases from V and 2 from J, leaving 17 bases between them. CDR3 length: 16 amino acids. Germline V gene lookup returns CDR1 SGHTA and CDR2 FQGNSA. Drawing the rest from reference TRBV7-2 and TRBJ2-3, the complete variable domain is GAGVSQSPSNKVTEKGKDVELRCDPISGHTALYWYRQSLGQGLEFLIYFQGNSAPDKSGLPSDRFSAERTGGSVSTLTIQRTQQEDSAVYLCASSKRQVTNTDTQYFGPGTRLTVL.

Here the CDR3 DNA reads TGCGCCAGCAGCCAAGTTTGGCTTGGGGCAGATACGCAGTATTTT. This encodes CASSQVWLGADTQYF. The gene calls are TRBV4-1 and TRBJ2-3, with D unresolved. Germline V gene sequence: CDR1 MGHRA, CDR2 YSYEKL. V was clipped by 1 base and J by 4 bases, with 12 bases between them. This CDR3 has 15 residues.

The V gene is TRBV10-3, the J gene TRBJ1-5; D remains unclear. Germline CDR1 is ENHRY and CDR2 is SYGVKD. CDR3 length equals 13 residues. V lost 3 bases and J lost 5, with 8 bases in between. The CDR3 nucleotides are TGTGCCATCAGTGATCTCGGCGATCAGCCCCAGCATTTT. This sequence encodes CAISDLGDQPQHF.

The chain employs TRBV4-1 and TRBJ1-6; D might be TRBD1 (5 bases). The CDR3 is 14 amino acids. The V gene lost 8 bases and the J gene lost 6 bases, with 14 bases spanning the gap. Germline values: CDR1 MGHRA, CDR2 YSYEKL. The CDR3 DNA sequence: TGCGCCAGCTCTCTCCCCGGGACTAATTCACCCCTCCACTTT. Translation gives CASSLPGTNSPLHF.

This rearrangement joins TRBV5-1 to TRBJ2-7; 10 positions match TRBD1. The CDR3 sequence is 15 residues long. Germline trimming cut 0 bases from V and 2 bases from J; bases unmatched to any gene: 2. CDR1 and CDR2 from the germline V gene are SGHRS and YFSETQ. CDR3 residues: CASSLAGTGAYEQYF. In nucleotides, the CDR3 is TGCGCCAGCAGCTTGGCAGGGACAGGGGCCTACGAGCAGTACTTC.

This clone came up once. The chain is built from TRBV6-2 or TRBV6-3 and TRBJ1-2; D is undetermined. Deletions cut 5 bases from V and 7 bases from J, with 14 bases between. The CDR3 covers 13 residues. Germline assignment: CDR1 MNHEY and CDR2 SVGEGT. This CDR3 reads CASSPRDTGGYTF. The CDR3 DNA is TGTGCCAGCAGTCCAAGAGACACTGGTGGCTACACCTTC.

This chain joins TRBV2 and TRBJ2-1; no reliable D call. The germline gives CDR1 SNHLY, CDR2 FYNNEI. V was pared by 4 bases and J by 3 bases, with 10 bases between. The CDR3 length is 14 residues. The CDR3 spells CASSAGYGYNEQFF. DNA of the CDR3: TGTGCCAGCAGTGCGGGTTACGGCTACAATGAGCAGTTCTTC.